A selection of T cell receptor beta chains follows, all from one sample in a study of PD-L1 blockade in urothelial cancer. TCRdb's copy holds only in-frame clones and misses some; the assay was immunoSEQ multiplex PCR. The table has 53,000 or so clones, 75% to 90% seen once. The sequences come from PBMCs, collected around atezolizumab (anti-PD-L1) treatment. These TCRs come from a man aged 60-69 years with urothelial cancer. CDR3s include the opening cysteine and the closing phenylalanine or tryptophan. The order of the fields is clone size, J gene, D gene, V gene, CDR3 DNA, CDR3 protein. A D gene is named only where the DNA matches it firmly. Clone size appears in some rows only: once, few, many, or a class for an expanded clone.

clone size: .
J gene: TRBJ1-4
D gene: .
V gene: TRBV5-1
CDR3 DNA: TGCGCCAGCAGCTTGATGGGTTCGGGAAAACTGTTTTTT
CDR3 protein: CASSLMGSGKLFF

clone size: .
J gene: TRBJ2-7
D gene: TRBD1
V gene: TRBV7-8
CDR3 DNA: TGTGCCAGCAGCTTTTCAGGGGGAGCCTACGAGCAGTACTTC
CDR3 protein: CASSFSGGAYEQYF

clone size: few
J gene: TRBJ1-2
D gene: .
V gene: TRBV27
CDR3 DNA: TGTGCCAGCGGGTTTGGGGGGAATAGCGGCTACACCTTC
CDR3 protein: CASGFGGNSGYTF

clone size: .
J gene: TRBJ1-1
D gene: .
V gene: TRBV28
CDR3 DNA: TGTGCCAGCAGTTTAACGAGGGCGGTGGGCACTGAAGCTTTCTTT
CDR3 protein: CASSLTRAVGTEAFF

clone size: .
J gene: TRBJ2-2
D gene: .
V gene: TRBV28
CDR3 DNA: TGTGCCAGCCCCAACAGGGAGAACACCGGGGAGCTGTTTTTT
CDR3 protein: CASPNRENTGELFF

clone size: .
J gene: TRBJ2-2
D gene: TRBD1
V gene: TRBV5-1
CDR3 DNA: TGCGCCAGCAGCTCAACAGGGGGGCACACCGGGGAGCTGTTTTTT
CDR3 protein: CASSSTGGHTGELFF

clone size: .
J gene: TRBJ1-4
D gene: TRBD1
V gene: TRBV9
CDR3 DNA: TGTGCCAGCAGCGTAGGGTCTAGGGCAGGGGGGGAAAAACTGTTTTTT
CDR3 protein: CASSVGSRAGGEKLFF

clone size: few
J gene: TRBJ1-3
D gene: TRBD1
V gene: TRBV19
CDR3 DNA: TGTGCCAGTAGTCAAAGGGTGGACAGGGCCGGAAACACCATATATTTT
CDR3 protein: CASSQRVDRAGNTIYF

clone size: .
J gene: TRBJ2-2
D gene: TRBD2
V gene: TRBV7-8
CDR3 DNA: TGTGCCAGCAGCTTAGGGGAGGGATCGAACACCGGGGAGCTGTTTTTT
CDR3 protein: CASSLGEGSNTGELFF

clone size: .
J gene: TRBJ2-4
D gene: .
V gene: TRBV5-6
CDR3 DNA: TGTGCCAGCCCAGGGGGGTGGGAAAGCGTTCCCAAAAACATTCAGTACTTC
CDR3 protein: CASPGGWESVPKNIQYF

clone size: .
J gene: TRBJ2-2
D gene: TRBD2
V gene: TRBV2
CDR3 DNA: TGTGCCAGCAGTGAATCATGGACTAGCGGAGGTCACCGGGGAGCTGTTTTT
CDR3 protein: CASSESWTSGGHRGAVF

clone size: once
J gene: TRBJ2-7
D gene: .
V gene: TRBV14
CDR3 DNA: TGTGCCAGCAGCCAAGGGGCCAGGGCCCATTTAGCGGAGCCCTACGAGCAGTACTTC
CDR3 protein: CASSQGARAHLAEPYEQYF

clone size: .
J gene: TRBJ2-1
D gene: TRBD2
V gene: TRBV19
CDR3 DNA: TGTGCCAGTATGGCTCTAGCGGGAGCGGGTGAGCAGTTCTTC
CDR3 protein: CASMALAGAGEQFF

clone size: .
J gene: TRBJ1-2
D gene: .
V gene: TRBV15
CDR3 DNA: TGTGCCACCAGCAAAGGACAGAACTATGGCTACACCTTC
CDR3 protein: CATSKGQNYGYTF

clone size: .
J gene: TRBJ2-2
D gene: .
V gene: TRBV6-5
CDR3 DNA: TGTGCCAGCAGCCGAATCGACAGGCACACCGGGGAGCTGTTTTTT
CDR3 protein: CASSRIDRHTGELFF

clone size: few
J gene: TRBJ2-5
D gene: TRBD2
V gene: TRBV7-9
CDR3 DNA: TGTGCCAGCAGCTTAGTTGGTCGCGGCGGGAGGAGGGAGACCCAGTACTTC
CDR3 protein: CASSLVGRGGRRETQYF

clone size: .
J gene: TRBJ2-5
D gene: .
V gene: TRBV5-1
CDR3 DNA: TGCGCCAGCCAAGGCTCCCCGGGGAGCCAAGAGACCCAGTACTTC
CDR3 protein: CASQGSPGSQETQYF

clone size: few
J gene: TRBJ2-7
D gene: .
V gene: TRBV21-1
CDR3 DNA: TGTGCCAGCAGCAAAGCGCGGGGCATCTCGTTGGACGAGCAGTACTTC
CDR3 protein: CASSKARGISLDEQYF

clone size: medium-sized
J gene: TRBJ1-1
D gene: .
V gene: TRBV25-1
CDR3 DNA: TGTGCCAGCAGTGCCCCCGGGACTAGGAACACTGAAGCTTTCTTT
CDR3 protein: CASSAPGTRNTEAFF

clone size: few
J gene: TRBJ1-2
D gene: .
V gene: TRBV6-1
CDR3 DNA: TGTGCCAGCAGGACTCCCGCCCAATGGGGCTACACCTTC
CDR3 protein: CASRTPAQWGYTF

clone size: .
J gene: TRBJ1-5
D gene: .
V gene: TRBV5-1
CDR3 DNA: TGCGCCAGCAGCTTGGGGGCAGGGTCTGACAATCAGCCCCAGCATTTT
CDR3 protein: CASSLGAGSDNQPQHF

clone size: .
J gene: TRBJ2-7
D gene: TRBD1
V gene: TRBV6-5
CDR3 DNA: TGTGCCAGCAGCAGCACAGGGGTTGCCTACGAGCAGTACTTC
CDR3 protein: CASSSTGVAYEQYF

clone size: .
J gene: TRBJ2-5
D gene: .
V gene: TRBV6-1
CDR3 DNA: TGTGCCAGCCGGGCGGCGCTGGGAGGAGAGACCCAGTACTTC
CDR3 protein: CASRAALGGETQYF

clone size: .
J gene: TRBJ2-4
D gene: .
V gene: TRBV5-1
CDR3 DNA: TGCGCCAGCAGCTTGGAAGGGGGTCGCCAAAACATTCAGTACTTC
CDR3 protein: CASSLEGGRQNIQYF

clone size: .
J gene: TRBJ2-1
D gene: TRBD1
V gene: TRBV6-5
CDR3 DNA: TGTGCCAGCAGTGCCGACAGGGGTGAGCAGTTCTTC
CDR3 protein: CASSADRGEQFF

clone size: once
J gene: TRBJ1-1
D gene: TRBD1
V gene: TRBV18
CDR3 DNA: TGTGCCAGCTCACCTAGTTCTATCCCGGGACAGGGTTTGGGAACTGAAGCTTTCTTT
CDR3 protein: CASSPSSIPGQGLGTEAFF

clone size: .
J gene: TRBJ2-1
D gene: TRBD1
V gene: TRBV5-1
CDR3 DNA: TGCGCCAGCAGCTTACGGACGCCGGGACAGGGGGTAGGCAATGAGCAGTTCTTC
CDR3 protein: CASSLRTPGQGVGNEQFF

clone size: .
J gene: TRBJ2-3
D gene: TRBD2
V gene: TRBV29-1
CDR3 DNA: TGCAGCGGGGGATCTAGCGGGGGGGCGGATACGCAGTATTTT
CDR3 protein: CSGGSSGGADTQYF

clone size: .
J gene: TRBJ1-3
D gene: .
V gene: TRBV19
CDR3 DNA: TGTGCCAGTAGTATCGTGAGCTCTGGAAACACCATATATTTT
CDR3 protein: CASSIVSSGNTIYF